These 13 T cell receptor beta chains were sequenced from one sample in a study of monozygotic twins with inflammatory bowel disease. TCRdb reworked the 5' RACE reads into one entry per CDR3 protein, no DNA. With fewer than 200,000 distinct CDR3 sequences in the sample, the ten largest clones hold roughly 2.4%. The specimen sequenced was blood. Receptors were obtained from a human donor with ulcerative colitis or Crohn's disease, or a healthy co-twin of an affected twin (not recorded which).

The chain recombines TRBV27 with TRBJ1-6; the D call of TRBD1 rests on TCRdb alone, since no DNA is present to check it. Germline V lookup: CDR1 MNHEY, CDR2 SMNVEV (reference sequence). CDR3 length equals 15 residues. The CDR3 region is CASSFQDREGSPLHF.

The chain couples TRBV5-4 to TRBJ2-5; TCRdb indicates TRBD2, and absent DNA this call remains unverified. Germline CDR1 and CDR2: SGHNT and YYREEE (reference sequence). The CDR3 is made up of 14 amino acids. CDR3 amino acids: CASSRSGLEGTQYF.

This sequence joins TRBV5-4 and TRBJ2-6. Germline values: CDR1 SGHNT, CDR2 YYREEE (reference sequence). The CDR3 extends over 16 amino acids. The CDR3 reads CASSLGVSSGANVLTF.

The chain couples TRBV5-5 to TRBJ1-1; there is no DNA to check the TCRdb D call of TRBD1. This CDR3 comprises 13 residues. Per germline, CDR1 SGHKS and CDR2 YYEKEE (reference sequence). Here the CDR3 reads CASSSGVVTEAFF.

CDR3: CASSPPASTDTQYF. This chain links TRBV5-1 with TRBJ2-3; no DNA is available, so the TRBD1 call from TCRdb remains unchecked. The CDR3 has 14 amino acids. Germline loops: CDR1 SGHRS, CDR2 YFSETQ. Using reference TRBV5-1 and TRBJ2-3 for the parts outside the CDR3, the full variable domain is KAGVTQTPRYLIKTRGQQVTLSCSPISGHRSVSWYQQTPGQGLQFLFEYFSETQRNKGNFPGRFSGRQFSNSRSEMNVSTLELGDSALYLCASSPPASTDTQYFGPGTRLTVL.

The CDR3 here is CASSQGAAGGKEQFF. The rearrangement uses TRBV4-3 and TRBJ2-1; the TCRdb call, TRBD2, lacks DNA for checking. The CDR3 runs 15 residues. CDR1 is LGHNA, CDR2 YSLEER, per germline.

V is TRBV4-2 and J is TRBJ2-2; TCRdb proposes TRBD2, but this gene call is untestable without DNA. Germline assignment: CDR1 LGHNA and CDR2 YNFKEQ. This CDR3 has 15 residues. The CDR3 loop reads CASSQDRLPAGELFF.

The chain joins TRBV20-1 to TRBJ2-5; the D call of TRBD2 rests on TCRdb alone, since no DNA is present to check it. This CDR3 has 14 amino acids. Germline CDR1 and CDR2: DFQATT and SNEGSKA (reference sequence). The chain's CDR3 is CSAPEGGGKETQYF.

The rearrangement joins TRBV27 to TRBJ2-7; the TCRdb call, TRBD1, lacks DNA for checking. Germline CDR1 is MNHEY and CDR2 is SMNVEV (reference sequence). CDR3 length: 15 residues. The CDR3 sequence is CASSSRHRGTYEQYF.

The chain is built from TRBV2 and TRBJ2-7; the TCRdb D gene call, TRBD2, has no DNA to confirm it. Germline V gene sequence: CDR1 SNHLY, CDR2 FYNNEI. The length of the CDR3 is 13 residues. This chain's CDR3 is CASVAGGDYEQYF.

CDR3 sequence: CASSSPGLAIGTDTQYF. The chain carries TRBV5-6 and TRBJ2-3; no DNA is available, so the TRBD2 call from TCRdb remains unchecked. The CDR3 is 17 amino acids. The germline V gene encodes CDR1 SGHDT and CDR2 YYEEEE.

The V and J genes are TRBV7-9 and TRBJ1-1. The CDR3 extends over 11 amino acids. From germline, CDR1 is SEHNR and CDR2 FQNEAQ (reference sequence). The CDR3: CASSPSAEAFF.

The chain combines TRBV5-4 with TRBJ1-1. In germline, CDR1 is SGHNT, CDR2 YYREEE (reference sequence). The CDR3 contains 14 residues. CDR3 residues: CASSLQGEETEAFF. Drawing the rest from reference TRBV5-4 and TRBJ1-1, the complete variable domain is ETGVTQSPTHLIKTRGQQVTLRCSSQSGHNTVSWYQQALGQGPQFIFQYYREEENGRGNFPPRFSGLQFPNYSSELNVNALELDDSALYLCASSLQGEETEAFFGQGTRLTVV.